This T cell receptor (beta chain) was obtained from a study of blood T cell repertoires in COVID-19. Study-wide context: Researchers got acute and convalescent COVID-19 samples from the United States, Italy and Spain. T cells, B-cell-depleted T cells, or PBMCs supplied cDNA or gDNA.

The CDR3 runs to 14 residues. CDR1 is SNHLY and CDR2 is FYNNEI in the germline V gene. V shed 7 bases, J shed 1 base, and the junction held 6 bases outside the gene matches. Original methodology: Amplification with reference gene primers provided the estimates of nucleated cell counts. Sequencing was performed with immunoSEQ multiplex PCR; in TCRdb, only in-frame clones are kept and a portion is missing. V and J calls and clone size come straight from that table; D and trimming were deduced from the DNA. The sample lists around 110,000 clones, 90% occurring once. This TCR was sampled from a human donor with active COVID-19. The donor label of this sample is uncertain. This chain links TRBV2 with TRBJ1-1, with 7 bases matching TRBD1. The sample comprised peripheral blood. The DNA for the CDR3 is TGTGCCAGCAAATCAAACAGGGGGAACACTGAAGCTTTCTTT. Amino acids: CASKSNRGNTEAFF.